There are a few counts of the clone carrying this T cell receptor (beta chain). What it recognizes is unknown. This sample stems from a study of T cell repertoires in cytomegalovirus infection. The overall study: Alongside well-studied HLA-B-restricted CMV epitopes, recently identified HLA-C-restricted CMV epitopes were also used. Matching HLA type and CMV infection were both indicated by public TCR beta signatures. Notes on the study in general: Individuals carrying CMV plus the relevant HLA were identified by cumulative frequency of public TCR beta families.

The CDR3 sequence is 13 residues long. The V and J ends lost 1 base and 14 bases respectively, with 15 bases between them. Per the germline V gene, CDR1 is SGHVS and CDR2 is FNYEAQ. TCRdb redid the calling of the reads with MiXCR, one entry per CDR3 protein. The table includes about 920,000 distinct CDR3 sequences, 31% detected once. The TCR comes from a human donor in good health (CMV status not recorded). Some clones in this sample may be carry-over from other donors' samples. V is TRBV7-6 and J is TRBJ2-1; D is possibly TRBD1 or TRBD2 (6 bases each). The specimen comprised cultured CD8+ T cells from PBMCs, sampled from culture after CMV antigen stimulation. The CDR3 nucleotides are TGTGCCAGCAGCTTAGGGGGGGCCTCCGGCGAGTTCTTC. It encodes CASSLGGASGEFF.